Sequencing of this T cell receptor (beta chain) was carried out in a study of blood T cell repertoires in COVID-19. In the study overall: Acute and convalescent COVID-19 samples came from the United States, Italy and Spain. From T cells, B-cell-depleted T cells, or PBMCs came the material, which was cDNA or gDNA.

This CDR3 contains 16 residues. Germline V lookup: CDR1 MDHEN, CDR2 SYDVKM. Trimming left V 6 bases short and J 1 base short, with 17 bases between. This table comes from immunoSEQ multiplex PCR, and its TCRdb copy is limited to in-frame clones, with some not included. The data show under 200,000 clones, over 80% seen once. The sequence was collected from an older woman who had recovered from COVID-19. The gene calls are TRBV28 and TRBJ2-3, with D maybe TRBD2 (6 bases). Sequenced input: peripheral blood. CDR3 amino acids: CASSPAGNQGTDTQYF. The CDR3 DNA sequence: TGTGCCAGCAGCCCGGCGGGGAACCAGGGCACAGATACGCAGTATTTT.